The following is a T cell receptor beta chain sequence with its context. Germline V gene sequence: CDR1 SGHNT, CDR2 YYREEE (reference sequence). V lost 4 bases and J 3 bases, leaving 5 bases between the germline ends. The CDR3 extends over 12 amino acids. TCRdb keeps only in-frame clones here, not all; method: immunoSEQ multiplex PCR. Altogether fewer than 200,000 clones are present, approximately 90% being singletons, with the ten largest covering around 1.5%. This entry comes from a study of control samples from healthy donors and cancer patients. The sequence was collected from a young man in good health. Source material: blood. This chain uses TRBV5-4 with TRBJ2-1; D is ambiguous. CDR3 protein: CASSLYYNEQFF. In nucleotides, the CDR3 is TGTGCCAGCAGCCTCTACTACAATGAGCAGTTCTTC.